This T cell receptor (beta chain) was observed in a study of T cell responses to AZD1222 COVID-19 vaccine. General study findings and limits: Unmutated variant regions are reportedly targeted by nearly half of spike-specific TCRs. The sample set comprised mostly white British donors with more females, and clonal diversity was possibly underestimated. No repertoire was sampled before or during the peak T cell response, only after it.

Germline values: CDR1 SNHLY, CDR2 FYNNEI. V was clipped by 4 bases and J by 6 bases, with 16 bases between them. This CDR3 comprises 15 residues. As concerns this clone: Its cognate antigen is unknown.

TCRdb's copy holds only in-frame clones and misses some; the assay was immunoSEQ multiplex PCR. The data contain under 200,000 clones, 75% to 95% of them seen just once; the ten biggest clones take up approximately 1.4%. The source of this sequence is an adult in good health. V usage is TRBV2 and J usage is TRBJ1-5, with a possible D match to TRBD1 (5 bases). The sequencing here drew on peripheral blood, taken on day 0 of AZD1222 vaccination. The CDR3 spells CASSGRGAGSQPQHF. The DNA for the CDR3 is TGTGCCAGCAGTGGAAGGGGTGCAGGTAGTCAGCCCCAGCATTTT.